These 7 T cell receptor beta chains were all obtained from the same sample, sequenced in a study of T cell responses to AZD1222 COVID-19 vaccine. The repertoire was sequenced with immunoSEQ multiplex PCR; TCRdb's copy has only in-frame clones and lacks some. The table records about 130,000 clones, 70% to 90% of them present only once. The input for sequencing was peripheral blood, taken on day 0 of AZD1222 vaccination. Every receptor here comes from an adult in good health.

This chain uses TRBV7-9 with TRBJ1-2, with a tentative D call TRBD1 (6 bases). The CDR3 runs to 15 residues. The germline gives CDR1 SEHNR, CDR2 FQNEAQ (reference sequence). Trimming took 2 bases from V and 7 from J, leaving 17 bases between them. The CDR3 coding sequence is TGTGCCAGCAGCTTATTCACAGGGAGGTCCCCTGGCTACACCTTC. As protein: CASSLFTGRSPGYTF.

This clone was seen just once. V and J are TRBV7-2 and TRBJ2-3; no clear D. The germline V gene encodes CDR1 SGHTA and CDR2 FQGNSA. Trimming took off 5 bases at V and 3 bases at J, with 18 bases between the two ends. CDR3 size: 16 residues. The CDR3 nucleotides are TGTGCCAGCAGCGATTTTCCCGGAGTTGATACAGATACGCAGTATTTT. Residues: CASSDFPGVDTDTQYF.

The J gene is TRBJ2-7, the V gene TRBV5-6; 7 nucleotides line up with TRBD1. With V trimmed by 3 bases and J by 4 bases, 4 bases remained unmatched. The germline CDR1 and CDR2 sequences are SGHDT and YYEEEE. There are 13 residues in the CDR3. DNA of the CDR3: TGTGCCAGCAGCTCCGACAGGGAATACGAGCAGTACTTC. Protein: CASSSDREYEQYF.

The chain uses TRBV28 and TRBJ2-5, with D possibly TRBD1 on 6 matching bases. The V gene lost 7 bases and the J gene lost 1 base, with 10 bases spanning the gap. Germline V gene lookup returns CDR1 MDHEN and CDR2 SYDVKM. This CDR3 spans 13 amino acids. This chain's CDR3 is CASTQGGQETQYF. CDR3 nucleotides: TGTGCCAGCACTCAAGGGGGCCAAGAGACCCAGTACTTC.

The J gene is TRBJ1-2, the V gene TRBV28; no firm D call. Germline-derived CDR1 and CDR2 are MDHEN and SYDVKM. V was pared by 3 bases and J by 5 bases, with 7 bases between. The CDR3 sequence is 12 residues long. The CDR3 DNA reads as TGTGCCAGCAGTTTGAGGGAGTATGGCTACACCTTC. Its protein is CASSLREYGYTF.

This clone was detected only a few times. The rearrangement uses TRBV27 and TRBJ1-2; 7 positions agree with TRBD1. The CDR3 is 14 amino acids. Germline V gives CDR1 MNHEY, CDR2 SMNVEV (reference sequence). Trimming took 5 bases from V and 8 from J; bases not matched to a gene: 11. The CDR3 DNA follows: TGTGCCAGCAGTCGGAGTGACAGGGTGAGCGGCTACACCTTC. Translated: CASSRSDRVSGYTF.

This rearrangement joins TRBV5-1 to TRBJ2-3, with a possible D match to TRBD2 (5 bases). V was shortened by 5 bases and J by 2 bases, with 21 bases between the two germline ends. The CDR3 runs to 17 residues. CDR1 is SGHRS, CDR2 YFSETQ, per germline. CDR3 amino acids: CASSLYAGLTVTDTQYF. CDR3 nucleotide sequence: TGCGCCAGCAGTCTTTACGCAGGACTCACAGTCACAGATACGCAGTATTTT.